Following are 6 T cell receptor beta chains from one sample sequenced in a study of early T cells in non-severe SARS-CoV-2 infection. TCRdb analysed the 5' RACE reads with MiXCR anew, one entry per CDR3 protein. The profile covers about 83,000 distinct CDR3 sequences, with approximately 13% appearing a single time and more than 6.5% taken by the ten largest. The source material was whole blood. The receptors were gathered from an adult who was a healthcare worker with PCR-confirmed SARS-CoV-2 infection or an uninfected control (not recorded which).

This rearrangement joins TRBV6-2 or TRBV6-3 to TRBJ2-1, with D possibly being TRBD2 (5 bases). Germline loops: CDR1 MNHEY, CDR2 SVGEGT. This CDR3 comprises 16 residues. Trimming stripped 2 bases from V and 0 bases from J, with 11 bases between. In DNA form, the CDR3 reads TGTGCCAGCAGTTACAAGAGCGGAAGCTCCTACAATGAGCAGTTCTTC. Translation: CASSYKSGSSYNEQFF.

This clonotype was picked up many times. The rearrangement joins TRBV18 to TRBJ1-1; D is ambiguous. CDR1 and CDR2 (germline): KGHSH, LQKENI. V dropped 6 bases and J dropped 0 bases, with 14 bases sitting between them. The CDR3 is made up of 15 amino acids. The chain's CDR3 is CASSRGGGVNTEAFF. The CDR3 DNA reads TGTGCCAGCTCTCGGGGAGGTGGGGTGAACACTGAAGCTTTCTTT.

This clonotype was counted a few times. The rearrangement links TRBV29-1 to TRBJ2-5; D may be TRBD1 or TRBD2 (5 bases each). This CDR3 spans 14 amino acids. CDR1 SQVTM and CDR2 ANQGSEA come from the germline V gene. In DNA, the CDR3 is TGCAGTCACCTTCCCGGGACCCCTGGAGAGACCCAGTACTTC. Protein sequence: CSHLPGTPGETQYF.

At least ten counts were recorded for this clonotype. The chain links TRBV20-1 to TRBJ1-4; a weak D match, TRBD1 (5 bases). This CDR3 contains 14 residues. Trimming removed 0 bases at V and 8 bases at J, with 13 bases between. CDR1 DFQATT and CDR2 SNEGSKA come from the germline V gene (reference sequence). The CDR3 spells CSARDSQGREKLFF. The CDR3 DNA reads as TGCAGTGCTAGAGATTCCCAGGGACGGGAAAAACTGTTTTTT.

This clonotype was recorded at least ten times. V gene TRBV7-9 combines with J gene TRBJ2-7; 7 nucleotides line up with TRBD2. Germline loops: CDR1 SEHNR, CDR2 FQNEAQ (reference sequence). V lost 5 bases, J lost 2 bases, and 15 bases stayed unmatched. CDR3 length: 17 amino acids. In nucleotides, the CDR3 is TGTGCCAGCAGCCCCAACGAAGGAGTAGCGGGTGCCTACGAGCAGTACTTC. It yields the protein CASSPNEGVAGAYEQYF.

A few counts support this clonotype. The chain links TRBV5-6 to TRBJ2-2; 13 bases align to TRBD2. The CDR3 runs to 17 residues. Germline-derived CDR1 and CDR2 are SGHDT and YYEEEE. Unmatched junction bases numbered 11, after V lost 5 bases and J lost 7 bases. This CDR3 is CASRYGLAGAFGGELFF. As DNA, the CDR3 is TGTGCCAGCAGATATGGACTAGCGGGAGCATTTGGCGGGGAGCTGTTTTTT.